These 9 T cell receptor beta chains originate from one sample sequenced in a study of shared clonotypes between healthy human individuals. Terminally differentiated effector memory CD45RA+ cells were left out of the naive CD8 fraction, which was CD45RO-negative and positively selected for CCR7. The protocol was immunoSEQ multiplex PCR, while the TCRdb copy is restricted to in-frame clones and leaves out a portion. The sample has around 2,100,000 clones; 85% to 95% are singletons. Sequencing was performed on naive CD8+ T cells sorted from blood. Source of these receptors: a man between 18 and 35 years old in good health.

The chain carries TRBV6-1 and TRBJ2-3, with a possible D match to TRBD2 (7 bases). Germline CDR1 and CDR2: MNHNS and SASEGT. V was trimmed by 10 bases and J by 0 bases, leaving 17 bases between them. CDR3 length equals 15 residues. The CDR3 DNA reads TGTGCCATACTAAGAGGGGGGGATAGCACAGATACGCAGTATTTT. This codes for CAILRGGDSTDTQYF.

This chain links TRBV19 with TRBJ1-1; D gene uncertain. This CDR3 spans 15 amino acids. The ends were cut back, 2 bases at V and 3 bases at J, with 13 bases in the middle. Germline CDR1 is LNHDA and CDR2 is SQIVND (reference sequence). CDR3 residues: CASSIQFYADTEAFF. As DNA, the CDR3 is TGTGCCAGTAGTATACAGTTCTATGCCGACACTGAAGCTTTCTTT.

As to this clone: Other nucleotide sequences in the sample specify the same CDR3. V usage is TRBV13 and J usage is TRBJ1-1; 7 bases are a match to TRBD1. The V gene end was trimmed by 5 bases and the J gene end by 4 bases; junction bases not matched to a gene: 4. CDR3 length: 13 residues. Germline CDR1 is PRHDT and CDR2 is FYEKMQ (reference sequence). CDR3 nucleotide sequence: TGTGCCAGCAGCCTCAGGGGGGGCACTGAAGCTTTCTTT. Translation gives CASSLRGGTEAFF.

The chain recombines TRBV30 with TRBJ1-1, with D hard to call. V was cut by 0 bases and J by 0 bases, with 5 bases left in between. From germline, CDR1 is GTSNPN and CDR2 SVGIG (reference sequence). The CDR3 is made up of 13 amino acids. CDR3 nucleotide sequence: TGTGCCTGGAGTGTAACGTTGAACACTGAAGCTTTCTTT. Translated, it gives CAWSVTLNTEAFF.

J is TRBJ1-3 and V is TRBV9, with D uncertain. CDR1 SGDLS and CDR2 YYNGEE come from the germline V gene. Deletions cut 3 bases from V and 2 bases from J, with 12 bases between. The CDR3 spans 15 residues. This CDR3 reads CASSDPYGAGNTIYF. In DNA, the CDR3 is TGTGCCAGCAGCGACCCTTATGGGGCTGGAAACACCATATATTTT.

V and J are TRBV6-1 and TRBJ2-7, with D possibly matching TRBD2 (7 bases). CDR1 and CDR2 from the germline V gene are MNHNS and SASEGT. The CDR3 is made up of 16 amino acids. Trimming pared 0 bases from V and 2 bases from J, leaving 14 bases between. The CDR3 nucleotides read TGTGCCAGCAGTGAAGCGCTTTGGGAGGGGGCCTACGAGCAGTACTTC. This codes for CASSEALWEGAYEQYF.

Remarks on this clone: Other nucleotide sequences from this sample produce the same CDR3. The V gene is TRBV5-6, the J gene TRBJ1-1; D unclear. This CDR3 region has 13 residues. The V gene's germline CDR1 is SGHDT and CDR2 YYEEEE. V dropped 1 base and J dropped 2 bases, with 6 bases sitting between them. CDR3 in amino acids: CASSLTENTEAFF. The CDR3 DNA is TGTGCCAGCAGCTTGACCGAAAACACTGAAGCTTTCTTT. The full variable domain, its missing parts supplied by reference TRBV5-6 and TRBJ1-1, is DAGVTQSPTHLIKTRGQQVTLRCSPKSGHDTVSWYQQALGQGPQFIFQYYEEEERQRGNFPDRFSGHQFPNYSSELNVNALLLGDSALYLCASSLTENTEAFFGQGTRLTVV.

This CDR3 reads CASSGTPGGDQYF. The CDR3 region has the DNA TGTGCCAGCAGCGGGACCCCGGGGGGCGACCAGTACTTC. The chain is built from TRBV9 and TRBJ2-5; D is possibly TRBD2 (7 bases). In germline, CDR1 is SGDLS, CDR2 YYNGEE. The CDR3 length is 13 residues. V dropped 3 bases and J dropped 10 bases, with 16 bases sitting between them.

This clone was seen once. The gene calls are TRBV27 and TRBJ1-4, with a possible D match to TRBD1 (6 bases). There are 14 residues in the CDR3. V was pared by 6 bases and J by 5 bases, with 13 bases between. Germline loops: CDR1 MNHEY, CDR2 SMNVEV (reference sequence). The CDR3 spells CASSQGRMNEKLFF. CDR3 in DNA: TGTGCCAGCAGCCAGGGGCGGATGAATGAAAAACTGTTTTTT.